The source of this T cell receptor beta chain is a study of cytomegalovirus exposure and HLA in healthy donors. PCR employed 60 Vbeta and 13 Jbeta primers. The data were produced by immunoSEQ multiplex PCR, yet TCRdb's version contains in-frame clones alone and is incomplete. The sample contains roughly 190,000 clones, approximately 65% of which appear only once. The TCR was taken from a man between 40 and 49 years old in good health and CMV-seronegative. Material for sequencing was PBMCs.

CDR3: CASSLSGYYEQYF. The CDR3 DNA sequence: TGTGCCAGCAGCTTGAGTGGATACTACGAGCAGTACTTC. This chain uses TRBV7-3 with TRBJ2-5; D unresolved. The end of the DNA aligns better with TRBJ2-7, so the J call may be wrong. Germline V gene sequence: CDR1 SGHTA, CDR2 FQGTGA. This CDR3 has 13 residues.